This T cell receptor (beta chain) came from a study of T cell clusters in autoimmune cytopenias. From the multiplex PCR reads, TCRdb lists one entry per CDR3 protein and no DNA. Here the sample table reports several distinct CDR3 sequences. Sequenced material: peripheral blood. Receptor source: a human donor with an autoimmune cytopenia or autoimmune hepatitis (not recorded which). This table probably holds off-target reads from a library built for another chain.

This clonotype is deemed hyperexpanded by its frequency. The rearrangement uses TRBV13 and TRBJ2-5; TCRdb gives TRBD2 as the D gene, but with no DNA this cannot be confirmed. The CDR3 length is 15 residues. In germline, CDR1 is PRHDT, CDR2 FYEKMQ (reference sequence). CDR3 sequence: CASSLVAGGGETQYF.